One sample yielded the 4 T cell receptor beta chains listed below, sequenced in a study of T cell repertoires in cytomegalovirus infection. TCRdb recomputed calls from the reads with MiXCR, one row per CDR3 protein. Of about 250,000 distinct CDR3 sequences listed, 15% to 20% are singletons. Specimen: CD8+ T cells from PBMCs. These receptors originate from a human donor in good health (CMV status not recorded). Some clones in this sample may be carry-over from other donors' samples.

This chain joins TRBV6-6 and TRBJ2-5; the D gene is possibly TRBD2 (7 bases). Trimming took 1 base from V and 5 from J, leaving 14 bases between them. This CDR3 has 15 residues. CDR1 and CDR2 (germline): MNHNY, SVGAGI (reference sequence). For the CDR3, the DNA is TGTGCCAGCAGTTACTTGGGGGGGGGCGGGGAGACCCAGTACTTC. It yields the protein CASSYLGGGGETQYF.

The table lists this clonotype with a few counts. V gene TRBV28 combines with J gene TRBJ2-7; D gene unclear. The V gene's germline CDR1 is MDHEN and CDR2 SYDVKM. This CDR3 is 13 amino acids long. V was shortened by 2 bases and J by 4 bases, with 9 bases between the two germline ends. Here the CDR3 DNA reads TGTGCCAGCAGTTTAGTGGCGGCATACGAGCAGTACTTC. Translated: CASSLVAAYEQYF.

V and J are TRBV6-1 and TRBJ2-5; D ambiguous. CDR3 length: 14 amino acids. Germline-derived CDR1 and CDR2 are MNHNS and SASEGT. The V and J ends lost 0 bases and 5 bases respectively, with 10 bases between them. CDR3 amino acids: CASSEAGSAETQYF. The DNA for the CDR3 is TGTGCCAGCAGTGAAGCGGGGTCTGCGGAGACCCAGTACTTC.

The chain couples TRBV7-9 to TRBJ2-7; D perhaps matches TRBD1 (5 bases). CDR3 length: 15 residues. CDR1 and CDR2 from the germline V gene are SEHNR and FQNEAQ (reference sequence). The V gene lost 0 bases and the J gene lost 0 bases, with 9 bases spanning the gap. The DNA for the CDR3 is TGTGCCAGCAGCTTAGCAGGGGCAGGCTCCTACGAGCAGTACTTC. Protein: CASSLAGAGSYEQYF.